A single sample is the source of the 5 T cell receptor beta chains below, sequenced in a study of T cell responses to AZD1222 COVID-19 vaccine. Profiled with immunoSEQ multiplex PCR; TCRdb holds only in-frame clones, not every one. The data show approximately 150,000 clones, 94% seen once. The sequencing used peripheral blood, collected 28 days after the second AZD1222 dose. Source of these receptors: an adult who received the AZD1222 COVID-19 vaccine.

This clone ranks as medium-sized. The V call is TRBV7-3, the J call TRBJ1-2; D might be TRBD1 (5 bases). V gave up 5 bases and J gave up 4 bases, with 14 bases separating them. Germline V gene lookup returns CDR1 SGHTA and CDR2 FQGTGA. The CDR3 totals 14 residues. The CDR3 nucleotides read TGTGCCAGCAGCGACCCACGGGACCCCTATGGCTACACCTTC. Protein product: CASSDPRDPYGYTF.

Remarks on this clone: Its ends do not fully match the called genes, so a read error is possible. The chain combines TRBV5-1 with TRBJ1-3; D might be TRBD1 (5 bases). Per germline, CDR1 SGHRS and CDR2 YFSETQ. The CDR3 loop spans 15 amino acids. CDR3 sequence: CASSLAGGDGHTIYF. CDR3 nucleotides: TGCGCCAGCAGCTTGGCCGGGGGGGATGGACACACCATATATTTT.

The chain combines TRBV28 with TRBJ1-5; no reliable D call. V lost 3 bases to trimming and J lost 5 bases, with 8 bases between them. The CDR3 is made up of 13 amino acids. CDR1 is MDHEN, CDR2 SYDVKM, per germline. CDR3: CASSFQEYQPQHF. CDR3 in DNA: TGTGCCAGCAGTTTTCAGGAGTATCAGCCCCAGCATTTT.

This chain uses TRBV7-8 with TRBJ2-2; the match to TRBD2 covers 8 bases. Trimming took 7 bases from V and 1 from J; bases not matched to a gene: 5. Germline assignment: CDR1 SGHVS and CDR2 FQNEAQ. The CDR3 runs to 15 residues. CDR3 in DNA: TGTGCCAGCACCGGCCTAGCGGGGAACACCGGGGAGCTGTTTTTT. It is translated as CASTGLAGNTGELFF.

A single count supports this clone. This chain uses TRBV27 with TRBJ1-1; D not certain. V lost 5 bases, J lost 1 base, and 14 bases lay in between. CDR1 is MNHEY, CDR2 SMNVEV, per germline (reference sequence). CDR3 length: 15 amino acids. CDR3 protein: CASSPKWEPNTEAFF. In DNA, the CDR3 is TGTGCCAGCAGTCCAAAATGGGAGCCGAACACTGAAGCTTTCTTT.